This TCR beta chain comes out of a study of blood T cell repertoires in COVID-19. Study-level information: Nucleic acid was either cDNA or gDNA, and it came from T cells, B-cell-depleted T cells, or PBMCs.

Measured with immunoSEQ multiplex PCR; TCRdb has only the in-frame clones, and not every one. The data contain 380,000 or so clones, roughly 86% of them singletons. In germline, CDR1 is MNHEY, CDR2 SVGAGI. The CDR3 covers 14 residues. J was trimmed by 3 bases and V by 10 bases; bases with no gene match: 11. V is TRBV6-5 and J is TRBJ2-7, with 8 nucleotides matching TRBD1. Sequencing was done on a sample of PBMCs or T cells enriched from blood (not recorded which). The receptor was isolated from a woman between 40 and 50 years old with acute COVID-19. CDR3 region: CATSPGQVGYEQYF. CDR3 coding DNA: TGTGCCACCTCACCGGGACAGGTTGGCTACGAGCAGTACTTC.